A selection of T cell receptor beta chains follows, all from one sample in a study of post-analysis software for immune sequencing data. TCRdb redid the calling of the PCR reads with MiXCR, one entry per CDR3 protein. Of a few hundred thousand distinct CDR3 sequences listed, 30% to 45% are singletons. Sequencing was performed on blood. The source of these receptors is a girl between 5 and 17 years old with multiple sclerosis. CDR3s include the opening cysteine and the closing phenylalanine or tryptophan. The D gene is left open where the match is weak. Where a row states a size, it is once, few, many or the class of an expanded clone; other rows omit it.

TRBV11-2	TRBD1	few	TRBJ2-1	CASSLEQGTYNEQFF	TGTGCCAGCAGCTTAGAACAGGGGACCTACAATGAGCAGTTCTTC
TRBV7-9	TRBD1	-	TRBJ2-7	CASSSERGQGVSYEQYF	TGTGCCAGCAGCTCCGAAAGGGGACAGGGCGTCTCCTACGAGCAGTACTTC
TRBV12-3/TRBV12-4	TRBD1	many	TRBJ2-7	CASSNRAGQGAREQYF	TGTGCCAGCAGCAATCGAGCGGGACAGGGGGCTCGTGAGCAGTACTTC
TRBV7-9	-	few	TRBJ2-3	CASSLRAGDADTQYF	TGTGCCAGCAGCTTACGAGCAGGAGACGCAGATACGCAGTATTTT
TRBV3-1	-	few	TRBJ2-3	CASSHRGGGDTQYF	TGTGCCAGCAGCCACAGGGGCGGGGGAGATACGCAGTATTTT
TRBV9	-	few	TRBJ1-1	CASSALRGAHTEAFF	TGTGCCAGCAGCGCCCTCAGGGGAGCGCACACTGAAGCTTTCTTT
TRBV9	-	-	TRBJ1-3	CASGDGNTIYF	TGTGCCAGCGGGGACGGAAACACCATATATTTT
TRBV18	-	-	TRBJ1-6	CASSQTPMGGTDSPLHF	TGTGCCAGCTCACAAACTCCGATGGGGGGGACGGATTCACCCCTCCACTTT
TRBV6-6	-	few	TRBJ2-5	CASRWAGGETQYF	TGTGCCAGCAGATGGGCAGGGGGGGAGACCCAGTACTTC
TRBV6-2/TRBV6-3	TRBD2	few	TRBJ2-3	CASSYIGGEDTQYF	TGTGCCAGCAGTTACATCGGGGGGGAAGATACGCAGTATTTT
TRBV2	TRBD2	-	TRBJ2-3	CASSAGLAGYTDTQYF	TGTGCCAGCAGTGCGGGACTAGCGGGGTACACAGATACGCAGTATTTT
TRBV27	TRBD1	few	TRBJ1-2	CASSSGTVASNYGYTF	TGTGCCAGCAGTTCCGGGACAGTGGCATCTAACTATGGCTACACCTTC
TRBV6-5	TRBD2	-	TRBJ2-3	CASRRTPAGGPDTQYF	TGTGCCAGCAGGCGTACCCCAGCGGGGGGGCCAGATACGCAGTATTTT
TRBV4-1	TRBD1	few	TRBJ2-7	CASSQAGTGQAYEQYF	TGCGCCAGCAGCCAAGCGGGGACAGGGCAGGCCTACGAGCAGTACTTC
TRBV5-6	TRBD1	-	TRBJ1-1	CASSPGQGAGEAFF	TGTGCCAGCAGTCCCGGGCAGGGGGCGGGTGAAGCTTTTTTT
TRBV13	-	many	TRBJ2-5	CASSSGLGGETQYF	TGTGCCAGCAGCTCTGGACTGGGCGGGGAGACCCAGTACTTC
TRBV4-3	-	few	TRBJ1-4	CASSSQVGFSTNEKLFF	TGCGCCAGCAGCTCTCAAGTGGGGTTCTCAACTAATGAAAAACTGTTTTTT
TRBV29-1	-	-	TRBJ2-1	CSVGVTGTYNEQFF	TGCAGCGTTGGAGTTACAGGGACCTACAATGAGCAGTTCTTC
TRBV12-3/TRBV12-4	TRBD1	few	TRBJ1-5	CASSTTGQPQHF	TGTGCCAGCAGTACGACAGGGCAGCCCCAGCATTTT
TRBV4-3	-	-	TRBJ2-3	CASRLGGTDTRYF	TGCGCCAGCAGGCTCGGGGGCACAGATACGCGGTATTTT
TRBV7-9	-	-	TRBJ1-1	CASSLAGRGTEAFF	TGTGCCAGCAGCTTAGCAGGAAGGGGAACTGAAGCTTTCTTT
TRBV7-2	TRBD1	-	TRBJ2-3	CASSSGMGRWGQESTDTQYF	TGTGCCAGCAGCTCTGGGATGGGTCGCTGGGGACAGGAGAGCACAGATACGCAGTATTTT
TRBV28	-	-	TRBJ2-1	CASTAEAYGYNEQFF	TGTGCCAGCACTGCCGAGGCCTACGGGTACAATGAGCAGTTCTTC
TRBV5-1	-	few	TRBJ1-1	CASSLGSGLAFF	TGCGCCAGCAGCTTGGGGTCGGGGCTGGCTTTCTTT
TRBV27	-	few	TRBJ2-3	CASSWGLPTFPGDTQYF	TGTGCCAGCAGTTGGGGACTCCCAACGTTTCCAGGAGATACGCAGTATTTT
TRBV27	-	few	TRBJ2-7	CASSFGLEQYF	TGTGCCAGCAGTTTCGGGCTCGAGCAGTACTTC
TRBV29-1	-	few	TRBJ1-2	CSGAQQHYGYTF	TGCAGCGGTGCGCAGCAGCATTATGGCTACACCTTC
TRBV4-1	TRBD1	-	TRBJ1-5	CASSQVWTGEVQPQHF	TGCGCCAGCAGCCAAGTCTGGACAGGGGAGGTTCAGCCCCAGCATTTT
TRBV27	-	-	TRBJ2-5	CASSSLVGIVATQYF	TGTGCCAGCAGTTCCCTGGTGGGGATTGTTGCGACCCAGTACTTC
TRBV7-9	TRBD2	few	TRBJ2-1	CASSARWAGGRYSSYNEQFF	TGTGCCAGCAGCGCCCGTTGGGCGGGGGGCCGGTATAGCTCCTACAATGAGCAGTTCTTC
TRBV6-6	-	few	TRBJ2-3	CASSRDLKGCRTDTQYF	TGTGCCAGCAGCCGGGACTTGAAAGGCTGCCGCACAGATACGCAGTATTTT